These 7 T cell receptor beta chains originate from one sample sequenced in a study of a mutant IDH1 vaccine in newly diagnosed glioma. Time point specified: week 5, during vaccination. Each vaccine dose was 300 ug of mutant IDH1 20-mer peptide, with topical imiquimod. No antigens are known for them. Only in-frame clones appear in the TCRdb table, and some are missing; sequencing was by immunoSEQ multiplex PCR. In the table there are approximately 24,000 clones, 60% to 80% of which are singletons. Material: PBMCs, obtained from a glioma patient whose treatment included an IDH1 peptide vaccine. The source of these receptors is a middle-aged man with glioma.

This sequence joins TRBV19 and TRBJ2-3, with D unclear. The germline gives CDR1 LNHDA, CDR2 SQIVND (reference sequence). The CDR3 is 15 amino acids. V was clipped by 6 bases and J by 0 bases, with 13 bases between them. The DNA for the CDR3 is TGTGCCAGTAGCGGGCGGACCTCTAGCACAGATACGCAGTATTTT. Amino acids: CASSGRTSSTDTQYF. Based on the CDR3 plus reference TRBV19 and TRBJ2-3, the full variable domain is DGGITQSPKYLFRKEGQNVTLSCEQNLNHDAMYWYRQDPGQGLRLIYYSQIVNDFQKGDIAEGYSVSREKKESFPLTVTSAQKNPTAFYLCASSGRTSSTDTQYFGPGTRLTVL.

The V call is TRBV14, the J call TRBJ2-7, with 7 bases lining up with TRBD2. This CDR3 spans 18 amino acids. V lost 1 base to trimming and J lost 2 bases; unmatched junction nucleotides: 14. CDR1 and CDR2 from the germline V gene are SGHDN and FVKESK. Here the CDR3 reads CASSQVGLGGRSTYEQYF. The CDR3 DNA follows: TGTGCCAGCAGCCAAGTAGGTCTCGGGGGGAGAAGCACCTACGAGCAGTACTTC.

J is TRBJ1-2 and V is TRBV30; no definite D call. The V gene's germline CDR1 is GTSNPN and CDR2 SVGIG (reference sequence). CDR3 length: 12 residues. V was cut by 2 bases and J by 4 bases, with 8 bases left in between. Written as DNA, the CDR3 is TGTGCCTGGAGTCAGAGGATCTATGGCTACACCTTC. Its protein product is CAWSQRIYGYTF.

The chain couples TRBV28 to TRBJ1-4; tentative D call: TRBD1 (5 bases). CDR1 and CDR2 (germline): MDHEN, SYDVKM. Trimming removed 7 bases from V and 6 bases from J, with 18 bases in between. The CDR3 spans 15 residues. The CDR3 loop is CASTPGGSYYEKLFF. DNA of the CDR3: TGTGCCAGCACCCCGGGGGGTTCCTACTATGAAAAACTGTTTTTT.

The rearrangement uses TRBV4-1 and TRBJ1-5; D may be TRBD1 (5 bases). Trimming left V 4 bases short and J 1 base short, with 14 bases between. Germline-derived CDR1 and CDR2 are MGHRA and YSYEKL. The CDR3 contains 16 residues. This chain's CDR3 is CASSPDSPGSNQPQHF. The CDR3 DNA reads as TGCGCCAGCAGCCCAGACAGCCCGGGGAGCAATCAGCCCCAGCATTTT.

V usage is TRBV18 and J usage is TRBJ2-5; D gene unclear. There are 13 residues in the CDR3. From germline, CDR1 is KGHSH and CDR2 LQKENI. Between the trimmed V and J ends, which lost 4 bases and 5 bases, there was a span of 11 bases. CDR3 sequence reads: CASSRVGLETQYF. As DNA, the CDR3 is TGTGCCAGCTCACGCGTAGGTTTGGAGACCCAGTACTTC.

This chain links TRBV5-4 with TRBJ2-1, with 9 bases identical to TRBD1. Losses at the gene ends were 4 bases for V and 1 base for J; bases not matched to a gene: 6. Germline-derived CDR1 and CDR2 are SGHNT and YYREEE (reference sequence). The CDR3 has 16 residues. The DNA for the CDR3 is TGTGCCAGCAGCCTCGAGGGACAGGGATCCTACAATGAGCAGTTCTTC. It codes for CASSLEGQGSYNEQFF.